The rows below give T cell receptor beta chains drawn from one sample of a study of shared clonotypes between healthy human individuals. The assay was immunoSEQ multiplex PCR, and TCRdb's table has in-frame clones only and misses some. The repertoire holds over 2 million clones, with 90% to 95% as singletons. The sequenced sample consisted of naive CD4+ T cells sorted from blood. These receptors were taken from a man aged 18 to 29 in good health. Both conserved end residues are part of each CDR3. D genes are given only for firm matches. Rows give clone size only sometimes, using once, few, many, or a class for an expanded clone.

abundance	v_gene	j_gene	d_gene	CDR3aa	CDR3nt
.	TRBV11-3	TRBJ2-5	TRBD1	CASSLRTGSQETQYF	TGTGCCAGCAGCTTAAGGACAGGGAGCCAAGAGACCCAGTACTTC
.	TRBV2	TRBJ2-5	.	CASSGRFGDQYF	TGTGCCAGCAGTGGACGATTTGGCGACCAGTACTTC
few	TRBV18	TRBJ1-1	.	CASSPDRMNTEAFF	TGTGCCAGCTCACCAGACAGGATGAACACTGAAGCTTTCTTT
.	TRBV10-3	TRBJ1-1	TRBD1	CAITGTASMNTEAFF	TGTGCCATCACCGGGACAGCTAGCATGAACACTGAAGCTTTCTTT
once	TRBV7-9	TRBJ2-5	TRBD1	CASSPQGAGQETQYF	TGTGCCAGCAGCCCACAGGGGGCTGGCCAAGAGACCCAGTACTTC
few	TRBV20-1	TRBJ1-2	.	CSAVDSYGYTF	TGCAGTGCTGTAGATTCCTATGGCTACACCTTC
.	TRBV5-1	TRBJ2-1	TRBD2	CASSLGREGEQFF	TGCGCCAGCAGCTTGGGCCGGGAGGGAGAGCAGTTCTTC
.	TRBV10-3	TRBJ1-2	.	CAISLNRDGYTF	TGTGCCATCAGTTTAAACAGGGACGGCTACACCTTC
.	TRBV11-2	TRBJ2-5	.	CASTLGGVEGTQYF	TGTGCCAGCACCCTCGGCGGAGTGGAAGGGACCCAGTACTTC
.	TRBV30	TRBJ1-3	.	CAWSPTASGNTIYF	TGTGCCTGGAGTCCAACAGCCTCTGGAAACACCATATATTTT
.	TRBV5-1	TRBJ2-5	.	CASSRPGQVPETQYF	TGCGCCAGCAGCCGGCCGGGGCAAGTGCCAGAGACCCAGTACTTC
once	TRBV7-9	TRBJ2-7	.	CASSLGDTYEQYF	TGTGCCAGCAGCCTAGGGGACACGTACGAGCAGTACTTC
.	TRBV18	TRBJ2-1	TRBD2	CASSQGLNSYNEQFF	TGTGCCAGCTCCCAGGGACTAAACTCCTACAATGAGCAGTTCTTC
.	TRBV11-3	TRBJ2-3	.	CASSFDRTSTDTQYF	TGTGCCAGCAGCTTTGACAGGACCAGCACAGATACGCAGTATTTT
.	TRBV6-5	TRBJ2-3	.	CASRSTRGTDTQYF	TGTGCCAGCCGGAGCACCAGGGGCACAGATACGCAGTATTTT
.	TRBV25-1	TRBJ1-4	.	CASSGGQRSANEKLFF	TGTGCCAGCAGTGGTGGACAGAGATCCGCGAATGAAAAACTGTTTTTT